This T cell receptor (beta chain) originates from a study of T-cell reconstitution after alpha-beta-depleted transplantation in children. General observations from the study: Reports say that about two months after transplant, the alpha-beta T cells came out of several hundred graft clones that had expanded. The main origin of T-cell counts and diversity one year after transplant was newly produced T cells. Day-60 TCRbeta diversity that was high in some patients was derived from surviving recipient T cells and thymic progenitors.

With 5 bases removed from V and 4 bases from J, the gap between germline ends came to 16 bases. Germline loops: CDR1 SNHLY, CDR2 FYNNEI. The CDR3 covers 15 residues. Preparation of the TCRbeta library used unique molecular identifiers. Each CDR3 protein gets one entry after TCRdb re-called the PCR reads with MiXCR. The sample records roughly 790,000 distinct CDR3 sequences, approximately 15% being singletons. This clonotype has at least ten counts. Its antigen is still unknown. This TCR came from a male patient aged 10-17 years who had a stem cell transplant for acute lymphoblastic leukemia, so the T cells may come from the graft donor. This rearrangement joins TRBV2 to TRBJ2-3; D possibly corresponds to TRBD1 (6 bases). This material consisted of PBMCs, mostly from graft donor cells, taken 360 days after TCRalphabeta/CD19-depleted stem cell transplant. The CDR3 reads CASSLQGLRADTQYF. Written as DNA, the CDR3 is TGTGCCAGCAGTCTACAGGGTCTAAGGGCAGATACGCAGTATTTT.